The 27 T cell receptor beta chains in this list originate from one sample, sequenced in a study of spatial heterogeneity in lung cancer. Time point reported: sample taken at primary tumor resection. From tumor, nontumor lung or frozen PBMC, whole RNA was taken unsorted for sequencing. TCRdb re-called the 5' RACE reads through MiXCR, storing one row per CDR3 protein. The data show more than 80,000 distinct CDR3 sequences, 12% seen once. This sample comprised PBMCs, obtained at surgery. All receptors come from a male donor with early-stage non-small cell lung cancer.

This clonotype was recorded at least ten times. The gene calls are TRBV6-2 or TRBV6-3 and TRBJ2-5; D unresolved. Trimming took off 6 bases at V and 2 bases at J, with 10 bases between the two ends. Germline CDR1 MNHEY, CDR2 SVGEGT. The length of the CDR3 is 13 residues. CDR3 in amino acids: CASSWTVQETQYF. The CDR3 DNA sequence: TGTGCCAGCAGCTGGACGGTTCAAGAGACCCAGTACTTC.

The gene calls are TRBV23-1 and TRBJ2-3, with 8 bases lining up with TRBD1. TRBV23-1 is sorted into the ORF group, with uncertain function. This CDR3 has 16 residues. V was clipped by 2 bases and J by 0 bases; unmatched bases: 4. Here the CDR3 reads CASSQPDRGSTDTQYF. The CDR3, as DNA: TGCGCCAGCAGTCAACCTGACAGGGGTAGCACAGATACGCAGTATTTT.

This clonotype was observed at least ten times. CDR3 loop: CAIGQDSNQPQHF. In DNA, the CDR3 is TGTGCCATCGGACAGGATAGCAATCAGCCCCAGCATTTT. The rearrangement links TRBV28 to TRBJ1-5; 7 bases are shared with TRBD1. The trim removed 10 bases at V and 0 bases at J, leaving 3 bases unmatched. CDR3 length: 13 amino acids. Germline V gene sequence: CDR1 MDHEN, CDR2 SYDVKM.

The chain uses TRBV6-6 and TRBJ1-5; no reliable D call. CDR1 is MNHNY, CDR2 SVGAGI, per germline (reference sequence). CDR3 length: 12 residues. Between the trimmed V and J ends, which lost 5 bases and 7 bases, there was a span of 9 bases. CDR3 protein: CASSPDVQPQHF. The CDR3 region has the DNA TGTGCCAGCAGTCCCGACGTGCAGCCCCAGCATTTT.

As DNA, the CDR3 is TGTGCCAGCAGTCATACCGTCACGACAGATACGCAGTATTTT. Protein product: CASSHTVTTDTQYF. This chain links TRBV27 with TRBJ2-3; no reliable D call. Looked up from germline, CDR1 is MNHEY and CDR2 is SMNVEV (reference sequence). V lost 5 bases and J 3 bases, leaving 12 bases between the germline ends. This CDR3 is built from 14 residues.

This clonotype was seen only a few times. The chain links TRBV11-1 to TRBJ2-2; 10 bases match TRBD1. Germline V gene data show CDR1 as SGHAT and CDR2 as FQDESV (reference sequence). J gave up 2 bases and V 5 bases, and 2 bases lay outside the gene matches. The CDR3 is 15 residues long. Here the CDR3 reads CASSRQGANTGELFF. CDR3 bases: TGTGCCAGCAGCCGACAGGGGGCCAACACCGGGGAGCTGTTTTTT. Variable domain in full (rest from reference TRBV11-1 and TRBJ2-2): EAEVAQSPRYKITEKSQAVAFWCDPISGHATLYWYRQILGQGPELLVQFQDESVVDDSQLPKDRFSAERLKGVDSTLKIQPAELGDSAMYLCASSRQGANTGELFFGEGSRLTVL.

This clonotype has a count of ten or more. The chain uses TRBV12-3 or TRBV12-4 and TRBJ2-7, with a possible D match to TRBD2 (6 bases). This CDR3 has 13 amino acids. Deletions cut 4 bases from V and 1 base from J, with 8 bases between. CDR3 sequence (DNA): TGTGCCAGCAGTTCCGGAGGGTCCTACGAGCAGTACTTC. Its protein product is CASSSGGSYEQYF.

This clonotype has more than one count but fewer than ten. This sequence joins TRBV12-3 or TRBV12-4 and TRBJ2-6, with D perhaps TRBD1 or TRBD2 (5 bases each). Trimming stripped 4 bases from V and 4 bases from J, with 14 bases between. The CDR3 runs to 16 residues. This CDR3 reads CASSSGPLGGANVLTF. CDR3 DNA sequence: TGTGCCAGCAGTTCGGGACCGTTAGGAGGGGCCAACGTCCTGACTTTC.

This chain connects TRBV2 to TRBJ2-5; D unresolved. Between the trimmed V and J ends, which lost 4 bases and 5 bases, there was a span of 11 bases. This CDR3 has 13 residues. The V gene's germline CDR1 is SNHLY and CDR2 FYNNEI. The CDR3 region is CASSVRSRETQYF. Here the CDR3 DNA reads TGTGCCAGCAGTGTTAGAAGTCGCGAGACCCAGTACTTC.

The CDR3 is CASSPYRVNEAFF. The DNA of the CDR3 is TGTGCCAGCAGCCCTTACAGGGTCAATGAAGCTTTCTTT. The V call is TRBV7-2, the J call TRBJ1-1, with a possible D match to TRBD1 (6 bases). Trimming removed 5 bases at V and 7 bases at J, with 14 bases between. CDR3 length equals 13 residues. Germline CDR1 reads SGHTA; CDR2 reads FQGNSA.

This clonotype was picked up many times. The chain links TRBV3-1 to TRBJ2-2, with unresolved D. The V gene's germline CDR1 is LGHDT and CDR2 YNNKEL (reference sequence). Trimming pared 4 bases from V and 2 bases from J, leaving 5 bases between. This CDR3 is built from 13 residues. CDR3 protein: CASSPGNTGELFF. Written as DNA, the CDR3 is TGTGCCAGCAGCCCCGGTAACACCGGGGAGCTGTTTTTT.

This clonotype was seen more than once but under ten times. V gene TRBV4-1 combines with J gene TRBJ2-4; D not resolved. Germline CDR1 and CDR2: MGHRA and YSYEKL. Trimming took off 0 bases at V and 0 bases at J, with 12 bases between the two ends. The CDR3 has 17 amino acids. In DNA form, the CDR3 reads TGCGCCAGCAGCCAAGATCTTTCGCGTCTAGCCAAAAACATTCAGTACTTC. Amino acids: CASSQDLSRLAKNIQYF.

This clonotype has a handful of counts. A read error may explain this, as a much larger clone is one base away. The chain has TRBV11-2 and TRBJ2-3, with D unresolved. CDR3 size: 11 residues. V was clipped by 4 bases and J by 2 bases, with 1 base between them. Germline-derived CDR1 and CDR2 are SGHAT and FQNNGV. The CDR3 coding sequence is TGTGCCAGCAGCTACACAGATACGCAGTATTTT. Its translation is CASSYTDTQYF.

This clonotype has more than one count but fewer than ten. V usage is TRBV10-3 and J usage is TRBJ2-7; perhaps TRBD1 as D (7 bases). This CDR3 contains 13 residues. Germline V lookup: CDR1 ENHRY, CDR2 SYGVKD. Trimming cost V 8 bases and J 6 bases, with 17 bases left between them. CDR3 sequence reads: CAIGGTENGEQYF. CDR3 bases: TGTGCCATCGGGGGGACAGAAAACGGCGAGCAGTACTTC.

This clonotype was recorded a few times. V is TRBV20-1 and J is TRBJ2-5, with TRBD2 identical over 7 bases. This CDR3 has 15 amino acids. Trimming removed 0 bases from V and 1 base from J; junction bases left unmatched: 5. The germline V gene encodes CDR1 DFQATT and CDR2 SNEGSKA (reference sequence). The CDR3 reads CSARDRRLAQETQYF. CDR3 nucleotides: TGCAGTGCTAGAGATCGGAGACTAGCCCAAGAGACCCAGTACTTC.

There are a few counts of this clonotype. The chain recombines TRBV11-2 with TRBJ1-5; 7 nucleotides align to TRBD1. CDR1 is SGHAT, CDR2 FQNNGV, per germline. The V gene end was trimmed by 5 bases and the J gene end by 2 bases; junction bases not matched to a gene: 9. This CDR3 comprises 16 residues. CDR3 sequence (DNA): TGTGCCAGCAGCGCATTGACAGGGTACCGCAATCAGCCCCAGCATTTT. Translating gives CASSALTGYRNQPQHF.

This clonotype has more than one count but fewer than ten. This sequence joins TRBV5-1 and TRBJ2-6, with TRBD1 matching over 7 bases. V lost 4 bases and J lost 4; bases outside the gene matches: 5. Germline CDR1 is SGHRS and CDR2 is YFSETQ. This CDR3 has 15 residues. The CDR3 DNA reads TGCGCCAGCAGCGTGACAGGGACCGGGGCCAACGTCCTGACTTTC. This gives the protein CASSVTGTGANVLTF.

This clonotype was picked up a small number of times. The CDR3 DNA is TGTGCCAGCAGTTCTCAGGGCGGCAATCAGCCCCAGCATTTT. Amino acid sequence: CASSSQGGNQPQHF. The chain has TRBV12-3 or TRBV12-4 and TRBJ1-5; D possibly corresponds to TRBD1 (5 bases). Trimming stripped 4 bases from V and 2 bases from J, with 9 bases between. CDR3 length: 14 residues.

This clonotype was counted a few times. The CDR3 spells CASGTGSSYEQYF. In DNA form, the CDR3 reads TGTGCCAGCGGGACAGGAAGCTCCTACGAGCAGTACTTC. The V call is TRBV2, the J call TRBJ2-7, with TRBD1 matching over 8 bases. This CDR3 comprises 13 residues. The germline gives CDR1 SNHLY, CDR2 FYNNEI. V was clipped by 8 bases and J by 0 bases; unmatched bases: 3. Combining the CDR3 with reference TRBV2 and TRBJ2-7 gives the whole variable domain EPEVTQTPSHQVTQMGQEVILRCVPISNHLYFYWYRQILGQKVEFLVSFYNNEISEKSEIFDDQFSVERPDGSNFTLKIRSTKLEDSAMYFCASGTGSSYEQYFGPGTRLTVT.

This clonotype was seen only a few times. This chain uses TRBV12-3 or TRBV12-4 with TRBJ2-7; no reliable D call. The germline V and J ends were trimmed by 5 bases and 5 bases, with 16 bases remaining between them. This CDR3 spans 14 amino acids. The CDR3 loop is CASSPIPGINEQYF. As DNA, the CDR3 is TGTGCCAGCAGTCCCATCCCAGGTATCAACGAGCAGTACTTC.

V usage is TRBV11-3 and J usage is TRBJ2-3, with TRBD1 identical over 8 bases. The V segment lost 4 bases and the J segment 10 bases; nucleotides outside the gene matches: 13. Germline assignment: CDR1 SGHNT and CDR2 YENEEA. The CDR3 length is 15 residues. The CDR3 region is CASSSGTGVPPSQYF. CDR3 nucleotide sequence: TGTGCCAGCAGCTCCGGGACAGGCGTCCCACCCTCGCAGTATTTT.

This clonotype was counted between two and nine times. The chain is built from TRBV28 and TRBJ1-2, with 7 bases aligning to TRBD1. Germline CDR1 is MDHEN and CDR2 is SYDVKM. This CDR3 comprises 13 residues. The V gene end was trimmed by 8 bases and the J gene end by 7 bases; junction bases not matched to a gene: 10. CDR3 sequence: CASLQGPFFGYTF. As DNA, the CDR3 is TGTGCCAGCCTACAGGGGCCCTTTTTTGGCTACACCTTC.

Ten or more counts support this clonotype. The gene calls are TRBV28 and TRBJ2-3; 7 nucleotides line up with TRBD1. V dropped 6 bases and J dropped 0; count of bases not matched to a gene: 6. CDR3 length equals 15 residues. The germline CDR1 and CDR2 sequences are MDHEN and SYDVKM. This CDR3 reads CASSLQGVSTDTQYF. The CDR3 bases are TGTGCCAGCAGCCTCCAGGGGGTAAGCACAGATACGCAGTATTTT.

This clonotype appeared many times. CDR3 nucleotides: TGCGCCAGCAGTCCGAGAGGAAATCAGCCCCAGCATTTT. Encoded protein: CASSPRGNQPQHF. The V call is TRBV5-1, the J call TRBJ1-5; no clear D gene. Germline CDR1 and CDR2: SGHRS and YFSETQ. V gave up 5 bases and J gave up 4 bases, with 10 bases separating them. This CDR3 is built from 13 residues.

The chain recombines TRBV28 with TRBJ2-7; no clear D. CDR3 length: 12 residues. V lost 1 base and J 2 bases, leaving 3 bases between the germline ends. CDR1 and CDR2 from the germline V gene are MDHEN and SYDVKM. CDR3 amino acids: CASSLLTYEQYF. CDR3 coding DNA: TGTGCCAGCAGTTTATTGACCTACGAGCAGTACTTC.

The rearrangement uses TRBV7-2 and TRBJ1-1; tentative D call: TRBD1 (5 bases). V dropped 5 bases and J dropped 4 bases, with 11 bases sitting between them. CDR3 length equals 13 residues. CDR1 and CDR2 from the germline V gene are SGHTA and FQGNSA. The CDR3 DNA reads as TGTGCCAGCAGCGCCGAAAGGGGCACTGAAGCTTTCTTT. Translation gives CASSAERGTEAFF. Full variable domain (rest looked up from reference TRBV7-2 and TRBJ1-1): GAGVSQSPSNKVTEKGKDVELRCDPISGHTALYWYRQSLGQGLEFLIYFQGNSAPDKSGLPSDRFSAERTGGSVSTLTIQRTQQEDSAVYLCASSAERGTEAFFGQGTRLTVV.

The rearrangement joins TRBV7-9 to TRBJ2-2; D possibly corresponds to TRBD2 (6 bases). Trimming took 5 bases from V and 0 from J, leaving 16 bases between them. Germline assignment: CDR1 SEHNR and CDR2 FQNEAQ (reference sequence). This CDR3 region has 17 residues. The CDR3 DNA sequence: TGTGCCAGCAGCACCAGAGAGTGGGGGGCGAACACCGGGGAGCTGTTTTTT. This codes for CASSTREWGANTGELFF.